The clone carrying this T cell receptor (beta chain) has ten or more counts. Its antigen is still unknown. This entry comes from a study of T cell repertoires in cytomegalovirus infection. Study overall: Indications of both CMV infection and matching HLA type were provided by public TCR beta signatures.

TCRdb passed the reads through MiXCR, listing each CDR3 protein once. The sample gives approximately 71,000 distinct CDR3 sequences, approximately 22% of which show up once; roughly two thirds is in the top ten. Germline V CDR1 and CDR2: SGHVS, FQNEAQ. CDR3 length: 17 residues. With 0 bases removed from V and 2 bases from J, the gap between germline ends came to 14 bases. Study results and limitations: Dominating the ex vivo response were HLA-C-restricted CMV-specific TCR beta clonotypes.

This receptor was taken from a human donor in good health (CMV status not recorded). Some clones in this sample may be carry-over from other donors' samples. The specimen was CD8+ T cells from cultured PBMCs, collected from culture after CMV antigen stimulation. This chain joins TRBV7-8 and TRBJ2-1; the D is unclear. CDR3 residues: CASSLALLRMAYNEQFF. The CDR3 DNA follows: TGTGCCAGCAGCTTAGCGCTCCTCCGGATGGCCTACAATGAGCAGTTCTTC.